This T cell receptor beta chain was sequenced for a study of T-cell reconstitution after alpha-beta-depleted transplantation in children. A library of TCRbeta sequences, prepared with unique molecular identifiers, was generated. In TCRdb, the PCR reads were re-called with MiXCR into one record per CDR3 protein. The sample lists about 110,000 distinct CDR3 sequences; 10% were seen once. Germline V gene sequence: CDR1 MNHEY, CDR2 SVGAGI. V lost 5 bases and J 2 bases, leaving 19 bases between the germline ends. This CDR3 contains 17 residues. This clonotype was detected many times. Sequenced here: PBMCs from the stem cell graft donor, sampled from the stem cell graft. This sequence originates from a human donor who donated a stem cell graft to a child with acute lymphoblastic leukemia. The chain recombines TRBV6-5 with TRBJ1-5; no definite D call. The CDR3 spells CASSTPRGRSRNQPQHF. The CDR3 nucleotides are TGTGCCAGCAGTACCCCCCGGGGTCGATCGCGCAATCAGCCCCAGCATTTT.